This T cell receptor beta chain emerged from a study of shared clonotypes between healthy human individuals. The overall study: Donor ages ranged 18 to 49 years: a couple of women, three men. CD4 naive and memory got three plates each, CD8 naive two, CD8 memory one.

Naive-designated CD8 cells lacked CD45RO, were positively enriched for CCR7, and omitted terminally differentiated effector memory CD45RA+ cells. The authors ran the assay at deep level. The authors' processing: Filtering differed because ImmunoSEQ produced junction-only sequences that carried no quality scores. Sequenced by immunoSEQ multiplex PCR; TCRdb stores in-frame clones only, minus some. D and trimming were read from the DNA, whereas the V and J calls and clone size are those reported in that table. The data contain more than 550,000 clones, about 92% of them singletons. Concerning this clone: The sample contains more than one DNA sequence encoding this CDR3.

Trimming removed 3 bases at V and 7 bases at J, with 6 bases between. Germline V gene data show CDR1 as MDHEN and CDR2 as SYDVKM. This CDR3 is built from 12 residues. This sequence joins TRBV28 and TRBJ2-2; TRBD2 might be the D (6 bases). The source material was naive CD8+ T cells sorted from blood. The clonotype originates from a man under 40 in good health. The chain's CDR3 is CASSFGGGELFF. CDR3 nucleotide sequence: TGTGCCAGCAGTTTCGGGGGCGGGGAGCTGTTTTTT.